The 30 T cell receptor beta chains reported below all come from one sample, sequenced in a study of T cells after yellow fever vaccination. TCRdb ran MiXCR on the 5' RACE reads and lists one entry per CDR3 protein. The table lists 450,000 to 550,000 distinct CDR3 sequences, under 25% of them singletons. Source: PBMCs, taken 15 days after the yellow fever booster vaccination. These receptors all come from a young man who received the YFV17D yellow fever vaccine.

This clonotype was detected a few times. This chain uses TRBV6-5 with TRBJ2-1; 7 bases align to TRBD2. With 8 bases clipped from V and 7 bases from J, the junction kept 8 bases outside the gene matches. Germline V CDR1 and CDR2: MNHEY, SVGAGI. This CDR3 contains 13 residues. The CDR3 sequence is CASHRTRKNEQFF. The CDR3 DNA reads TGTGCCAGCCATAGGACTAGGAAGAATGAGCAGTTCTTC.

This clonotype was recorded a few times. This chain uses TRBV10-2 with TRBJ2-7; 8 nucleotides match TRBD2. The V segment lost 0 bases and the J segment 2 bases; nucleotides outside the gene matches: 6. CDR3 size: 16 residues. Germline-derived CDR1 and CDR2 are WSHSY and SAAADI. The CDR3 loop reads CASSESGTRHAYEQYF. The DNA for the CDR3 is TGCGCCAGCAGTGAGTCGGGGACTAGGCATGCCTACGAGCAGTACTTC.

CDR3 sequence: CSARAYAGANTDTQYF. CDR3 DNA: TGCAGTGCTAGAGCATATGCAGGAGCCAACACAGATACGCAGTATTTT. The chain is built from TRBV20-1 and TRBJ2-3; D call uncertain. The germline CDR1 and CDR2 sequences are DFQATT and SNEGSKA (reference sequence). CDR3 length: 16 amino acids. Trimming stripped 1 base from V and 2 bases from J, with 16 bases between.

This clonotype was detected only a few times. The chain has TRBV11-2 and TRBJ2-2; D might be TRBD2 (6 bases). The CDR3 runs to 17 residues. The V end lost 0 bases, the J end lost 5 bases, and 16 bases lay between the germline ends. CDR1 SGHAT and CDR2 FQNNGV come from the germline V gene. The CDR3 DNA is TGTGCCAGCAGCTTAGAATGGACGGGAGAGTCTACCGGGGAGCTGTTTTTT. Its protein product is CASSLEWTGESTGELFF.

This clonotype came up a few times. The J gene is TRBJ1-5, the V gene TRBV28; 12 nucleotides match TRBD1. The V gene end was trimmed by 6 bases and the J gene end by 6 bases; junction bases not matched to a gene: 12. CDR3 size: 17 residues. Per germline, CDR1 MDHEN and CDR2 SYDVKM. In nucleotides, the CDR3 is TGTGCCAGCAGCCCACCGGGACAGGGGGCAAAAGTTCAGCCCCAGCATTTT. Translated: CASSPPGQGAKVQPQHF.

J is TRBJ1-1 and V is TRBV6-6; D gene unclear. Germline CDR1 is MNHNY and CDR2 is SVGAGI (reference sequence). The CDR3 loop spans 13 amino acids. Trimming removed 7 bases from V and 1 base from J, with 10 bases in between. This CDR3 is CASTPVGNTEAFF. CDR3 sequence (DNA): TGTGCCAGCACCCCAGTGGGGAACACTGAAGCTTTCTTT.

Many counts were recorded for this clonotype. This chain uses TRBV30 with TRBJ1-1; D is unresolved. V lost 1 base to trimming and J lost 2 bases, with 8 bases between them. This CDR3 is built from 13 residues. CDR1 is GTSNPN and CDR2 is SVGIG in the germline V gene (reference sequence). The CDR3 sequence is CAWSGQLNTEAFF. The CDR3 DNA follows: TGTGCCTGGAGTGGCCAGCTTAACACTGAAGCTTTCTTT.

The rearrangement uses TRBV6-1 and TRBJ2-5; D possibly corresponds to TRBD1 (5 bases). Looked up from germline, CDR1 is MNHNS and CDR2 is SASEGT. The CDR3 extends over 14 amino acids. With 6 bases removed from V and 0 bases from J, the gap between germline ends came to 11 bases. CDR3 sequence: CASSPTTDQETQYF. As DNA, the CDR3 is TGTGCCAGCAGCCCGACGACAGACCAAGAGACCCAGTACTTC.

The genes are TRBV29-1 and TRBJ2-3; D uncertain. Germline V gene sequence: CDR1 SQVTM, CDR2 ANQGSEA. V was clipped by 4 bases and J by 5 bases, with 7 bases between them. This CDR3 is built from 11 residues. CDR3 protein: CSVGTGDTQYF. CDR3 nucleotides: TGCAGCGTTGGGACGGGAGATACGCAGTATTTT.

This clonotype showed up just a few times. This chain connects TRBV6-5 to TRBJ2-4, with D tentatively TRBD1 or TRBD2 (7 bases each). The CDR3 consists of 17 residues. In germline, CDR1 is MNHEY, CDR2 SVGAGI. V was cut by 4 bases and J by 7 bases, with 23 bases left in between. The CDR3 spells CASSFHYLGQGGNIQYF. The CDR3 DNA reads TGTGCCAGCAGTTTCCATTACCTGGGGCAGGGGGGGAACATTCAGTACTTC.

This clonotype was found a few times. This chain connects TRBV20-1 to TRBJ2-7; D is possibly TRBD2 (5 bases). V shed 1 base and J shed 2 bases, with 9 bases lying between them. The CDR3 totals 13 residues. Germline CDR1 reads DFQATT; CDR2 reads SNEGSKA (reference sequence). The CDR3 sequence: CSARGEFPYEQYF. The CDR3 nucleotides read TGCAGTGCTAGAGGGGAGTTCCCCTACGAGCAGTACTTC.

The chain links TRBV30 to TRBJ2-3, with D unclear. The CDR3 extends over 13 amino acids. Germline CDR1 is GTSNPN and CDR2 is SVGIG (reference sequence). Trimming left V 0 bases short and J 6 bases short, with 10 bases between. The CDR3 loop reads CAWSVVSRDTQYF. The CDR3 DNA is TGTGCCTGGAGTGTCGTCTCCAGGGATACGCAGTATTTT.

The chain recombines TRBV4-3 with TRBJ2-1; D ambiguous. Germline V gene data show CDR1 as LGHNA and CDR2 as YSLEER. The CDR3 has 13 residues. V lost 0 bases, J lost 8 bases, and 8 bases lay in between. Written as DNA, the CDR3 is TGCGCCAGCAGCCAAGAATTAATGGATGAGCAGTTCTTC. Translation gives CASSQELMDEQFF.

The chain employs TRBV7-9 and TRBJ2-3; 7 bases align to TRBD2. Germline V gives CDR1 SEHNR, CDR2 FQNEAQ (reference sequence). The V segment lost 5 bases and the J segment 5 bases; nucleotides outside the gene matches: 10. CDR3 length: 15 amino acids. The CDR3 DNA follows: TGTGCCAGCAGCACCGGACGGGAGGTGGTAGATACGCAGTATTTT. Protein: CASSTGREVVDTQYF.

This clonotype turned up a few times. The chain couples TRBV12-3 or TRBV12-4 to TRBJ2-7; no firm D call. This CDR3 is built from 14 residues. V gave up 1 base and J gave up 6 bases, with 13 bases separating them. CDR3 coding DNA: TGTGCCAGCAGTTTAGATAGGAGATCGGGCGAGCAGTACTTC. Translating it yields CASSLDRRSGEQYF.

This chain uses TRBV4-3 with TRBJ2-7; 7 nucleotides match TRBD1. Germline V gives CDR1 LGHNA, CDR2 YSLEER. The CDR3 length is 15 residues. V shed 1 base, J shed 2 bases, and the junction held 5 bases outside the gene matches. The CDR3 spells CASSQGYRGTYEQYF. In DNA form, the CDR3 reads TGCGCCAGCAGCCAAGGGTACAGGGGAACCTACGAGCAGTACTTC.

This clonotype was counted between two and nine times. The chain employs TRBV29-1 and TRBJ2-1, with 8 bases aligning to TRBD2. Germline V gene sequence: CDR1 SQVTM, CDR2 ANQGSEA. The CDR3 has 14 residues. J was trimmed by 3 bases and V by 7 bases; bases with no gene match: 8. Here the CDR3 DNA reads TGCAGCGACCTGAAGCGGGAGAACTACAATGAGCAGTTCTTC. It is translated as CSDLKRENYNEQFF.

This clonotype was found a few times. The chain links TRBV7-9 to TRBJ2-5; D gene uncertain. V dropped 4 bases and J dropped 2 bases, with 8 bases sitting between them. This CDR3 spans 13 amino acids. CDR1 is SEHNR, CDR2 FQNEAQ, per germline (reference sequence). CDR3 sequence reads: CASSSDPQETQYF. CDR3 DNA: TGTGCCAGCAGCTCGGATCCTCAAGAGACCCAGTACTTC.

This clonotype was observed a handful of times. The genes are TRBV10-3 and TRBJ2-2; D gene unclear. The CDR3 is 14 residues long. From germline, CDR1 is ENHRY and CDR2 SYGVKD. Deletions cut 10 bases from V and 3 bases from J, with 15 bases between. In DNA form, the CDR3 reads TGTGCCACCCGGGCCATTCTTGACACCGGGGAGCTGTTTTTT. It encodes CATRAILDTGELFF.

The chain uses TRBV12-3 or TRBV12-4 and TRBJ1-4; D unresolved. The CDR3 is 13 residues long. With 8 bases removed from V and 4 bases from J, the gap between germline ends came to 11 bases. The DNA of the CDR3 is TGTGCCAGCCTAATCAGTATTAATGAAAAACTGTTTTTT. This codes for CASLISINEKLFF.

This clonotype was seen more than once but under ten times. The chain uses TRBV20-1 and TRBJ2-4; 7 nucleotides line up with TRBD2. This CDR3 comprises 11 residues. With V trimmed by 6 bases and J by 8 bases, 4 bases remained unmatched. Germline V gene data show CDR1 as DFQATT and CDR2 as SNEGSKA (reference sequence). As DNA, the CDR3 is TGCAGTGCCCGGGGAGGGGACATTCAGTACTTC. This translates into CSARGGDIQYF.

This clonotype was seen a few times. The chain employs TRBV18 and TRBJ2-1; 7 bases line up with TRBD2. The length of the CDR3 is 17 residues. Germline V gene sequence: CDR1 KGHSH, CDR2 LQKENI. J lost 3 bases, V lost 3 bases, and 11 bases had no gene match. This chain's CDR3 is CASSPMGGGGGYNEQFF. The CDR3 DNA is TGTGCCAGCTCACCGATGGGCGGGGGAGGCGGCTACAATGAGCAGTTCTTC.

This clonotype was picked up a small number of times. This chain connects TRBV20-1 to TRBJ2-7; D may be TRBD2 (5 bases). V was cut by 0 bases and J by 4 bases, with 10 bases left in between. CDR1 is DFQATT and CDR2 is SNEGSKA in the germline V gene (reference sequence). The CDR3 contains 13 residues. CDR3 in amino acids: CSARDLREYEQYF. In DNA form, the CDR3 reads TGCAGTGCTAGAGATCTGAGGGAGTACGAGCAGTACTTC.

This clonotype was found many times. The chain combines TRBV29-1 with TRBJ1-5, with D uncertain. The length of the CDR3 is 16 residues. Trimming stripped 0 bases from V and 2 bases from J, with 14 bases between. Germline CDR1 is SQVTM and CDR2 is ANQGSEA. The CDR3 nucleotides are TGCAGCGTTGAAGATCATAAGGCAGGAGGCAATCAGCCCCAGCATTTT. It encodes CSVEDHKAGGNQPQHF.

In its sample, this clonotype was seen a few times. The chain has TRBV21-1 and TRBJ2-3; the table calls TRBD1, which could not be checked here. TRBV21-1 counts as a pseudogene. This CDR3 has 9 residues. The CDR3 region is CASAPADPF. CDR3 DNA: TGTGCCAGCGCCCCAGCGGACCCCTTT.

The table lists this clonotype with a few counts. The chain employs TRBV5-1 and TRBJ1-3; D gene uncertain. In germline, CDR1 is SGHRS, CDR2 YFSETQ. V gave up 0 bases and J gave up 3 bases, with 10 bases separating them. The CDR3 runs to 15 residues. The chain's CDR3 is CASSLDSKLGNTIYF. CDR3 nucleotide sequence: TGCGCCAGCAGCTTGGACAGTAAACTTGGAAACACCATATATTTT. The full variable domain, its missing parts supplied by reference TRBV5-1 and TRBJ1-3, is KAGVTQTPRYLIKTRGQQVTLSCSPISGHRSVSWYQQTPGQGLQFLFEYFSETQRNKGNFPGRFSGRQFSNSRSEMNVSTLELGDSALYLCASSLDSKLGNTIYFGEGSWLTVV.

This clonotype has a handful of counts. V gene TRBV20-1 combines with J gene TRBJ2-2; 7 nucleotides align to TRBD1. Per the germline V gene, CDR1 is DFQATT and CDR2 is SNEGSKA (reference sequence). The V segment lost 0 bases and the J segment 7 bases; nucleotides outside the gene matches: 8. The CDR3 extends over 15 amino acids. This CDR3 reads CSARDWTGLGGELFF. The DNA of the CDR3 is TGCAGTGCTAGAGATTGGACAGGTCTGGGCGGGGAGCTGTTTTTT.

This sequence joins TRBV5-5 and TRBJ2-7; D possibly uses TRBD1 or TRBD2 (6 bases each). The germline gives CDR1 SGHKS, CDR2 YYEKEE (reference sequence). CDR3 length equals 14 residues. Between the trimmed V and J ends, which lost 1 base and 3 bases, there was a span of 11 bases. CDR3 nucleotide sequence: TGTGCCAGCAGCTTGTCCGGGGGCCACTACGAGCAGTACTTC. It specifies CASSLSGGHYEQYF.

This clonotype was seen a handful of times. The rearrangement joins TRBV6-2 or TRBV6-3 to TRBJ1-5; no definite D call. Trimming left V 5 bases short and J 1 base short, with 9 bases between. The CDR3 has 14 amino acids. Germline V gives CDR1 MNHEY, CDR2 SVGEGT. For the CDR3, the DNA is TGTGCCAGCAGTGGGGTACCCAGCAATCAGCCCCAGCATTTT. Translation gives CASSGVPSNQPQHF.

This clonotype was picked up one time. V usage is TRBV10-2 and J usage is TRBJ2-2; TRBD2 matches 9 bases. Germline V gene lookup returns CDR1 WSHSY and CDR2 SAAADI. Trimming took 7 bases from V and 7 from J; bases not matched to a gene: 13. The CDR3 is 16 amino acids. CDR3 DNA sequence: TGCGCCAGCATGTCGGGCGCGGGAGGGCCGGGCGGGGAGCTGTTTTTT. Residues: CASMSGAGGPGGELFF.